This is a list of T cell receptor beta chains from one sample in a study of blood T cell repertoires in COVID-19. Here immunoSEQ multiplex PCR was the method, and the copy in TCRdb shows in-frame clones only, minus some. The table has 250,000 to 300,000 clones, 88% seen once; the top ten hold around 0.9%. The source material was PBMCs or T cells enriched from blood (not recorded which). The receptor set was obtained from a woman aged 25 to 39 who had recovered from COVID-19. Both conserved end residues are part of each CDR3. The D gene is left open where the match is weak. Clone size is shown for a subset of rows, as once, few, many or a class of expanded clone.

-	-	TRBJ1-5	TRBV3-1/TRBV3-2	TGTGCCAGCAGCCCAACGGGGAATAGCAATCAGCCCCAGCATTTT	CASSPTGNSNQPQHF
-	-	TRBJ1-5	TRBV6-2/TRBV6-3	TGTGCCAGCAGTTACACCGGGGAACTCCAGCCCCAGCATTTT	CASSYTGELQPQHF
-	-	TRBJ2-2	TRBV5-4	TGTGCCAGCAGCTTGGTTGGCAGTCCCGGGGAGCTGTTTTTT	CASSLVGSPGELFF
-	-	TRBJ1-2	TRBV7-9	TGTGCCAGCAGCTTGAGGGCTACTAACTATGGCTACACCTTC	CASSLRATNYGYTF
-	-	TRBJ1-3	TRBV25-1	TGTGCCAGCAGTGACGCCTCAGGGACTGGAAACACCATATATTTT	CASSDASGTGNTIYF
-	-	TRBJ1-1	TRBV2	TGTGCCAGCAGTGAGGGAACAGGGTCCGGGAACACTGAAGCTTTCTTT	CASSEGTGSGNTEAFF
-	-	TRBJ2-6	TRBV19	TGTGCCAGTGACGACAGTTTGAGCTCTGGGGCCAACGTCCTGACTTTC	CASDDSLSSGANVLTF
-	-	TRBJ2-7	TRBV11-3	TGTGCCAGCGCGCGGGCGAGCTACGAGCAGTACTTC	CASARASYEQYF
-	-	TRBJ1-2	TRBV29-1	TGCAGCGTGAACGGGGATTATGGCTACACCTTC	CSVNGDYGYTF
-	-	TRBJ2-7	TRBV12-3/TRBV12-4	TGTGCCAGCAGTTGGTTCAGCTCCTACGAGCAGTACTTC	CASSWFSSYEQYF
-	TRBD2	TRBJ2-1	TRBV3-1/TRBV3-2	TGTGCCAGCAGCCAAACAGGACTAGCGGGAGATGAGCAGTTCTTC	CASSQTGLAGDEQFF
-	-	TRBJ1-1	TRBV28	TGTGCCAGCAGTTTAAGTGGGGGGTCCACTGAAGCTTTCTTT	CASSLSGGSTEAFF
-	-	TRBJ2-1	TRBV13	TGTGCCAGCAGCTTAAGGCTAGCGCCCAACAATGAGCAGTTCTTC	CASSLRLAPNNEQFF
-	-	TRBJ2-1	TRBV7-2	TGTGCCAGCAGCTTAGTTTCCAGGGGTGTCTGGTACAATGAGCAGTTCTTC	CASSLVSRGVWYNEQFF
-	-	TRBJ2-7	TRBV5-6	TGTGCCAGCAGCTTGAGTCGGGGGATCCACGAGCAGTACTTC	CASSLSRGIHEQYF
-	-	TRBJ1-1	TRBV20-1	TGCAGTGCTAGAGATCTAGTTGAAGCTTTCTTT	CSARDLVEAFF
-	TRBD1	TRBJ2-5	TRBV19	TGTGCCAGTAGCCCCGGGACAGGGCTGGGCGAGACCCAGTACTTC	CASSPGTGLGETQYF
-	TRBD1	TRBJ1-1	TRBV3-1/TRBV3-2	TGTGCCAGCAGCCTGGACAGGGAAGATCACACTGAAGCTTTCTTT	CASSLDREDHTEAFF
-	TRBD1	TRBJ2-2	TRBV24-1	TGTGCCACCAGGCCTGCTGAGGCAGGGGGCAACACCGGGGAGCTGTTTTTT	CATRPAEAGGNTGELFF
-	TRBD2	TRBJ2-4	TRBV15	TGTGCCACCAGCATTTTAGCGGGAGGAGACATTCAGTACTTC	CATSILAGGDIQYF
-	-	TRBJ1-5	TRBV28	TGTGCCAGCAGTTTAAACATCGGCCAGGGTAACCAGCCCCAGCATTTT	CASSLNIGQGNQPQHF
-	-	TRBJ2-1	TRBV5-6	TGTGCCAGCAGCTTGTGGAGGGCCTTCTACAATGAGCAGTTCTTC	CASSLWRAFYNEQFF
-	TRBD2	TRBJ2-2	TRBV7-2	TGTGCCAGCAGCCGACTAGCGGCCGGGGAGCTGTTTTTT	CASSRLAAGELFF
few	-	TRBJ2-7	TRBV2	TGTGCCAGCAGCCAGGCTTCCTACGAGCAGTACTTC	CASSQASYEQYF
few	TRBD1	TRBJ2-2	TRBV4-3	TGCGCCAGCAGCCAAGATCTGGGACAGGGGGGCACCGGGGAGCTGTTTTTT	CASSQDLGQGGTGELFF
few	TRBD2	TRBJ2-1	TRBV7-3	TGTGCCAGCAGCTTACAAACTAGCGGGCACAATGAGCAGTTCTTC	CASSLQTSGHNEQFF
-	TRBD1	TRBJ2-7	TRBV27	TGTGCCAGCAGTTTAGCACCCGGGACAGGGACTTACGAGCAGTACTTC	CASSLAPGTGTYEQYF
-	TRBD1	TRBJ2-3	TRBV13	TGTGCCAGCAGCGCGACAGGGTTTGGATCGTTTGGGCAGTATTTT	CASSATGFGSFGQYF
-	-	TRBJ2-7	TRBV28	TGTGCCAGCACCGACATAGTTAGCTACGAGCAGTACTTC	CASTDIVSYEQYF
-	TRBD1	TRBJ2-2	TRBV5-1	TGCGCCAGCAGGCGGGGGACAGGGGGCGATGACACCGGGGAGCTGTTTTTT	CASRRGTGGDDTGELFF
-	-	TRBJ1-2	TRBV10-2	TGCGCCAGCTCCCAATCGAGGAGCCATGGCTACACCTTC	CASSQSRSHGYTF
-	-	TRBJ1-1	TRBV4-1	TGCGCCAGCACCAGTCCTCCCGAGGGGAACACTGAAGCTTTCTTT	CASTSPPEGNTEAFF
-	-	TRBJ2-4	TRBV9	TGTGCCAGCAGCGCCACCGCCCGAGATAAAAACATTCAGTACTTC	CASSATARDKNIQYF
-	-	TRBJ2-3	TRBV19	TGTGCCAGTAGCCGCCAACAGGGTCTCCTCACAGATACGCAGTATTTT	CASSRQQGLLTDTQYF
-	-	TRBJ1-5	TRBV11-3	TGTGCCAGCAGCAGGGGCCCGGATCAGCCCCAGCATTTT	CASSRGPDQPQHF
-	TRBD1	TRBJ1-2	TRBV2	TGTGCCAGCAGGGGGACAGACTATGGCTACACCTTC	CASRGTDYGYTF
-	TRBD1	TRBJ2-5	TRBV2	TGTGCCAGCAGGGACAGGGTCCAAGAGACCCAGTACTTC	CASRDRVQETQYF
-	TRBD1	TRBJ1-1	TRBV28	TGTGCCAGCAGTGCGGGACAGGGGGCGGCTGAAGCTTTCTTT	CASSAGQGAAEAFF
few	TRBD2	TRBJ2-5	TRBV2	TGTGCCAGCAGTGAACCTAGCGGGGGGTCCATCCAGGAGACCCAGTACTTC	CASSEPSGGSIQETQYF
-	TRBD2	TRBJ2-1	TRBV2	TGTGCCAGCAGTGAACGGATCGGGGGGTTCTACAATGAGCAGTTCTTC	CASSERIGGFYNEQFF
-	TRBD2	TRBJ2-7	TRBV27	TGTGCCAGCAGTCAGAACGCGGGGGAAGTCTCCTACGAGCAGTACTTC	CASSQNAGEVSYEQYF